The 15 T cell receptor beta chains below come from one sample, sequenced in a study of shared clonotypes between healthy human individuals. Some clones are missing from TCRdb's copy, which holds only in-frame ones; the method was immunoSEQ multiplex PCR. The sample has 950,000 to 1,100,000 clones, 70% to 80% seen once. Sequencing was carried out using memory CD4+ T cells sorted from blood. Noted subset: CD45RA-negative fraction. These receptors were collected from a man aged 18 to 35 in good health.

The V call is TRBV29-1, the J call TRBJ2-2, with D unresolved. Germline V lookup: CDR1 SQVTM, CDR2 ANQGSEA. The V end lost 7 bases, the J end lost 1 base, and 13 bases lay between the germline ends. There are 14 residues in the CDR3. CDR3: CSAGPPMNTGELFF. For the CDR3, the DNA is TGCAGCGCTGGACCACCGATGAACACCGGGGAGCTGTTTTTT.

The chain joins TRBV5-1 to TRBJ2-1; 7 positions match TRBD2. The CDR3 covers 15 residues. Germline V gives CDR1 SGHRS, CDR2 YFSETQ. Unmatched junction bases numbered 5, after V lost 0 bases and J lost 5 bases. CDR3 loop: CASSLEGLGNNEQFF. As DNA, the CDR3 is TGCGCCAGCAGCTTGGAAGGACTAGGGAACAATGAGCAGTTCTTC.

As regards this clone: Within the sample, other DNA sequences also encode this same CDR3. The CDR3 reads CAISEGTSGGQETQYF. CDR3 in DNA: TGTGCCATCAGTGAGGGTACTAGCGGGGGGCAAGAGACCCAGTACTTC. The chain has TRBV10-3 and TRBJ2-5, with TRBD2 identical over 12 bases. V shed 2 bases, J shed 2 bases, and the junction held 3 bases outside the gene matches. This CDR3 comprises 16 residues. The germline V gene encodes CDR1 ENHRY and CDR2 SYGVKD.

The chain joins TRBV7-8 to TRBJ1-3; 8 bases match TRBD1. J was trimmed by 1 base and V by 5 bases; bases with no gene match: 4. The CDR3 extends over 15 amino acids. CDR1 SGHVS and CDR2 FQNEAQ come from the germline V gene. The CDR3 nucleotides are TGTGCCAGCAGCGGACAGGGATTTTCTGGAAACACCATATATTTT. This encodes CASSGQGFSGNTIYF.

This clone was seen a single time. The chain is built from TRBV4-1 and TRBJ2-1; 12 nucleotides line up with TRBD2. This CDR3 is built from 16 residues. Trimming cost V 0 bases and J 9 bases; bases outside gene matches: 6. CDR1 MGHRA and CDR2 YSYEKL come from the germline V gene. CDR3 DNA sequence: TGCGCCAGCAGCCAAGATCTAGCGGGAGGGTGGGGTGAGCAGTTCTTC. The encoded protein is CASSQDLAGGWGEQFF.

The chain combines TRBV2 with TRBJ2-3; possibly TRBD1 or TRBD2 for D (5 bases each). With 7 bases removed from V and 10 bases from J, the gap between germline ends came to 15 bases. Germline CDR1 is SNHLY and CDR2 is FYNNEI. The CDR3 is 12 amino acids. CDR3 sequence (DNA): TGTGCCAGCACCGAGGGGCTCCAGGCGCAGTATTTT. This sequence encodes CASTEGLQAQYF. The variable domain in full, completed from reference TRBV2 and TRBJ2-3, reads EPEVTQTPSHQVTQMGQEVILRCVPISNHLYFYWYRQILGQKVEFLVSFYNNEISEKSEIFDDQFSVERPDGSNFTLKIRSTKLEDSAMYFCASTEGLQAQYFGPGTRLTVL.

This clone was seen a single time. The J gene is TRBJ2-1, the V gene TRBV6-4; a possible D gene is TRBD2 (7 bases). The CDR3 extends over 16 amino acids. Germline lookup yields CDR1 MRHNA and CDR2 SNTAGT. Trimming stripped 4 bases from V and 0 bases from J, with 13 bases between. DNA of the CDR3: TGTGCCAGCAGTGTGGAGGGGGGGAGCTCCTACAATGAGCAGTTCTTC. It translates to CASSVEGGSSYNEQFF.

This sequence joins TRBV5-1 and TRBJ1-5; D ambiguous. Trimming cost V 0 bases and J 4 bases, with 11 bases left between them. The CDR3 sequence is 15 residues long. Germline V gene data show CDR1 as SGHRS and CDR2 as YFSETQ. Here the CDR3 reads CASSLEGLNNQPQHF. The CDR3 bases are TGCGCCAGCAGCTTGGAAGGGCTGAATAATCAGCCCCAGCATTTT.

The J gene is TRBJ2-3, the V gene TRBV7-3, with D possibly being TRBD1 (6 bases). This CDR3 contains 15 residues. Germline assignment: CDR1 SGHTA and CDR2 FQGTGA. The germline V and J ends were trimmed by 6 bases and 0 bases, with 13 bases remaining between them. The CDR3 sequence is CASSPTGYSTDTQYF. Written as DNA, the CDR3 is TGTGCCAGCAGTCCAACAGGGTACAGCACAGATACGCAGTATTTT.

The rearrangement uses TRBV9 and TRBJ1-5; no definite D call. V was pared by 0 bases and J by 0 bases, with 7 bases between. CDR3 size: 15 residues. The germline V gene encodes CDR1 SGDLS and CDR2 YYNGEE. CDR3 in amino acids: CASSVGADSNQPQHF. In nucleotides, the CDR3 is TGTGCCAGCAGCGTAGGAGCAGATAGCAATCAGCCCCAGCATTTT.

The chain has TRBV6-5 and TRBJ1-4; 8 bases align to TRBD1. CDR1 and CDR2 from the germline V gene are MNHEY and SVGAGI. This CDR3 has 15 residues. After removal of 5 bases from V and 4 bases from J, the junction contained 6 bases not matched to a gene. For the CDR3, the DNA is TGTGCCAGCAGTCCCGGACAGGGCGGTAATGAAAAACTGTTTTTT. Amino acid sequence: CASSPGQGGNEKLFF.

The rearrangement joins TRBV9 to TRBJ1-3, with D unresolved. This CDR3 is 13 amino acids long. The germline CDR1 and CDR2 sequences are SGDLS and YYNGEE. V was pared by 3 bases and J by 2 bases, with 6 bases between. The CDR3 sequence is CASSGGAGNTIYF. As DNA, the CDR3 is TGTGCCAGCAGCGGTGGTGCTGGAAACACCATATATTTT.

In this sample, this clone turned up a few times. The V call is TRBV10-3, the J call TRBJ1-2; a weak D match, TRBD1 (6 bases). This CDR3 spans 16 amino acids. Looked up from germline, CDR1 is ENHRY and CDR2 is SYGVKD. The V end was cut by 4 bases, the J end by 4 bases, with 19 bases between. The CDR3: CAISGYTGIVSYGYTF. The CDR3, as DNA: TGTGCCATCAGTGGCTATACAGGGATCGTCTCCTATGGCTACACCTTC.

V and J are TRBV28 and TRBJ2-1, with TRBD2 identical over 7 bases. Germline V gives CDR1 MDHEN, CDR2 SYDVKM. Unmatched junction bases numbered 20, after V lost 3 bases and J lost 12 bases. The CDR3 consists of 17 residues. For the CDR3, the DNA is TGTGCCAGCAGTTTCTCTTCATCTAGCGGAGTATACGCCTCGCAGTTCTTC. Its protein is CASSFSSSSGVYASQFF.

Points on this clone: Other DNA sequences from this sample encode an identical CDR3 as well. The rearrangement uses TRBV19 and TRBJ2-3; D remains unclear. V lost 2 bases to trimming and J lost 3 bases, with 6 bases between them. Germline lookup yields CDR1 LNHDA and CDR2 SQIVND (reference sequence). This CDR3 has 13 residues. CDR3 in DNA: TGTGCCAGTAGTATACAAGGGACAGATACGCAGTATTTT. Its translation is CASSIQGTDTQYF.